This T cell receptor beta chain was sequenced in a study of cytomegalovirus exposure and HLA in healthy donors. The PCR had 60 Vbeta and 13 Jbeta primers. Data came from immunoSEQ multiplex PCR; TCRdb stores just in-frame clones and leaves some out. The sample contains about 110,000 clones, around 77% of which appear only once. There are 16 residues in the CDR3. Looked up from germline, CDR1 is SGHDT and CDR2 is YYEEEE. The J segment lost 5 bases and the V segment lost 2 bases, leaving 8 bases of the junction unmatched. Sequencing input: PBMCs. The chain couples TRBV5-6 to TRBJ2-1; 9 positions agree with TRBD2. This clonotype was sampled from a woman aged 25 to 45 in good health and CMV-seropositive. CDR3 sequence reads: CASSLGGTSSNNEQFF. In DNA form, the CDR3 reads TGTGCCAGCAGCTTAGGTGGGACTAGCAGTAACAATGAGCAGTTCTTC.